The source of this T cell receptor beta chain is a study of blood T cells in healthy people across ages. Study-level points and caveats: Underestimates were what the diversity estimates from one million T cells were considered to be.

Alongside a J-beta primer mix, a sample-barcoded 5' primer served in a second PCR lasting roughly 7 to 12 cycles. A template-switch adaptor that had 12 random nucleotides put a tag on each cDNA molecule. TCRdb reprocessed the 5' RACE reads with MiXCR, giving one entry per CDR3 protein. Seen here are approximately 1.5 million distinct CDR3 sequences, 30% to 35% observed once, and the top ten hold around 11%. The CDR3 has 16 residues. V was pared by 0 bases and J by 3 bases, with 4 bases of the junction left unmatched. In germline, CDR1 is LNHNV, CDR2 YYDKDF (reference sequence). Of note for this clonotype: The antigen remains undetermined.

The source is a woman aged 30 to 39 in good health. This chain uses TRBV15 with TRBJ2-1, with 8 nucleotides matching TRBD1. Sequenced material: blood. CDR3 DNA sequence: TGTGCCACCAGCAGAGATGGGGACAGGAGCTACAATGAGCAGTTCTTC. Amino acids: CATSRDGDRSYNEQFF.